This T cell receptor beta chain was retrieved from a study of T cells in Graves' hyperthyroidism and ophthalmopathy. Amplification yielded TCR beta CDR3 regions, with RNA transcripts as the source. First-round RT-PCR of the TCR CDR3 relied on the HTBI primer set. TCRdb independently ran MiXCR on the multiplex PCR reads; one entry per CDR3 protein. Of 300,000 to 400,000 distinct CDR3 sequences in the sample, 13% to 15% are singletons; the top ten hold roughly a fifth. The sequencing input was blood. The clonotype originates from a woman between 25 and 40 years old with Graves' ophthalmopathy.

For the CDR3, the DNA is TGTGCCAGCAGTTCCCTTGAGGACAATACGCAGTATTTT. It is translated as CASSSLEDNTQYF. The genes are TRBV7-3 and TRBJ2-3, with TRBD1 as a possible D gene (5 bases). CDR3 length: 13 amino acids. Trimming left V 6 bases short and J 7 bases short, with 14 bases between. Germline loops: CDR1 SGHTA, CDR2 FQGTGA.